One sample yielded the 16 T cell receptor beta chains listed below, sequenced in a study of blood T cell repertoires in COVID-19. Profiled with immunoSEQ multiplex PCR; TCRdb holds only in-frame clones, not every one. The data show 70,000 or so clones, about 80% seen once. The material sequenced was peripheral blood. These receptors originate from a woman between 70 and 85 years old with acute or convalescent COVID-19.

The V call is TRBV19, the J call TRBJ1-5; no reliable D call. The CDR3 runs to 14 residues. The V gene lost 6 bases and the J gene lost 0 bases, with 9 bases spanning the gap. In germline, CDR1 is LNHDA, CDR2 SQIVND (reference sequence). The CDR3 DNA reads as TGTGCCAGTAGGTACGGGGATAGCAATCAGCCCCAGCATTTT. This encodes CASRYGDSNQPQHF.

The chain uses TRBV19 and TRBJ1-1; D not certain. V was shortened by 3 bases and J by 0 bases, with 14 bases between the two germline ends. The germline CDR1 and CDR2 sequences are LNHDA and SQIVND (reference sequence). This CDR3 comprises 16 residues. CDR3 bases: TGTGCCAGTAGTATTACAGCCGGAGGGCTGAACACTGAAGCTTTCTTT. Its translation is CASSITAGGLNTEAFF.

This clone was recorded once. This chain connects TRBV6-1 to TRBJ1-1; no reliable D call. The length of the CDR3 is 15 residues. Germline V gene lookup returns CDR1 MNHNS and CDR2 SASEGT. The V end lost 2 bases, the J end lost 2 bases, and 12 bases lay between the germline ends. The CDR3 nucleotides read TGTGCCAGCAGTGAACTAACGGTTAAAAACACTGAAGCTTTCTTT. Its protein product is CASSELTVKNTEAFF.

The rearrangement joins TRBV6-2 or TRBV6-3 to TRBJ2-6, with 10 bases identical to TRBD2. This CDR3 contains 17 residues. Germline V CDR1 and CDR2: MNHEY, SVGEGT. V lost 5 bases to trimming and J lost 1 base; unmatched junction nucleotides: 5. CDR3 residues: CASSRSGGYSGANVLTF. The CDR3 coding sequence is TGTGCCAGCAGTCGTAGCGGGGGGTATTCTGGGGCCAACGTCCTGACTTTC.

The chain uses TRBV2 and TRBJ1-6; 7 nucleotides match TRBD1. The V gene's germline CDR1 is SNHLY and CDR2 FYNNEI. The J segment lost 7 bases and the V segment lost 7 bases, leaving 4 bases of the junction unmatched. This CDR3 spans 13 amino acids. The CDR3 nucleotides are TGTGCCAGCAAGGAGACAGGGAATTCACCCCTCCACTTT. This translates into CASKETGNSPLHF.

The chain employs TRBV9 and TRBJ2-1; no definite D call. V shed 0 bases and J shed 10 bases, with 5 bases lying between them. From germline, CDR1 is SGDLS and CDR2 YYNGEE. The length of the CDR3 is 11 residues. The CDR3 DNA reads TGTGCCAGCAGCGTAGGAGCGGAGCAGTTCTTC. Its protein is CASSVGAEQFF.

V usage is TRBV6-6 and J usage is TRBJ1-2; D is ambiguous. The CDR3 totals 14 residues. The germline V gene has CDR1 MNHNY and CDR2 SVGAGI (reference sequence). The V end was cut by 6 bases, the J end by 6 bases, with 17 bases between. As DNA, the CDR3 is TGTGCCAGCAGGGGCACAGATGGATTTGATGGCTACACCTTC. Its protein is CASRGTDGFDGYTF.

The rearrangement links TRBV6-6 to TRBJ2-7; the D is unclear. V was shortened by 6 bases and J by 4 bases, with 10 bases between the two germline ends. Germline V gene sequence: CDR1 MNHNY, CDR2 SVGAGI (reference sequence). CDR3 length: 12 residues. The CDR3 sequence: CASSRGSYEQYF. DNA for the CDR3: TGTGCCAGCAGCCGCGGTTCTTACGAGCAGTACTTC.

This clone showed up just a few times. CDR3 coding DNA: TGCGCCAGCAGCCACCCGGGGGGAACTGAAGCTTTCTTT. It specifies CASSHPGGTEAFF. The chain couples TRBV4-1 to TRBJ1-1, with D possibly TRBD1 on 5 matching bases. CDR1 is MGHRA and CDR2 is YSYEKL in the germline V gene. The V gene lost 3 bases and the J gene lost 5 bases, with 10 bases spanning the gap. The CDR3 has 13 residues.

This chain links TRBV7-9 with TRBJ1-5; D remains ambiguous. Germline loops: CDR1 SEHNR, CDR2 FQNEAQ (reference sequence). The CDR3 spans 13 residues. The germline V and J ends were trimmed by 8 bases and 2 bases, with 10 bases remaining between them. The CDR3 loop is CASQPEGNQPQHF. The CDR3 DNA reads TGTGCCAGCCAACCGGAGGGCAATCAGCCCCAGCATTTT.

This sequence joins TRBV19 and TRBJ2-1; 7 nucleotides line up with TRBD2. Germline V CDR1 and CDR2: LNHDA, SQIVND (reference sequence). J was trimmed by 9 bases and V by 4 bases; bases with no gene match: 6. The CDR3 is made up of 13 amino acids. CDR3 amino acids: CASSTGRKSEQFF. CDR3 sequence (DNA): TGTGCCAGTAGTACCGGGAGGAAGAGTGAGCAGTTCTTC.

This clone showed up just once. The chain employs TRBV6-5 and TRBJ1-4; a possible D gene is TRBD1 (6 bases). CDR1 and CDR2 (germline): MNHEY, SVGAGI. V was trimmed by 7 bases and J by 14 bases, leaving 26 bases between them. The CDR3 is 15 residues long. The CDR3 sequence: CASTQGTYVLKSLFF. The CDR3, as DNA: TGTGCCAGCACCCAAGGGACATACGTTCTGAAAAGTCTGTTTTTT.

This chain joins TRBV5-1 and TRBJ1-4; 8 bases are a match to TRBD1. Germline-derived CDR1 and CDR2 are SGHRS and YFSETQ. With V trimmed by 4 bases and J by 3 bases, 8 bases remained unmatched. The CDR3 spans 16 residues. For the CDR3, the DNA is TGCGCCAGCAGCCCTGGACAGGGTAGGGCTAATGAAAAACTGTTTTTT. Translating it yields CASSPGQGRANEKLFF.

In DNA, the CDR3 is TGTGCCAGTAGTATTCCTCCCGGGACAGGTTTGGAGCTGAACACTGAAGCTTTCTTT. It specifies CASSIPPGTGLELNTEAFF. This chain joins TRBV19 and TRBJ1-1; 8 bases agree with TRBD1. Germline V gives CDR1 LNHDA, CDR2 SQIVND (reference sequence). The ends lost 3 bases at V and 0 bases at J; junction bases unmatched: 15. There are 19 residues in the CDR3.

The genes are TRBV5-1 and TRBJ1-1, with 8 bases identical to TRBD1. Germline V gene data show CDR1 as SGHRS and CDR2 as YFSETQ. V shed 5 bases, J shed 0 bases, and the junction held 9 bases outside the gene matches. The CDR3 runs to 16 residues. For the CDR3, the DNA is TGCGCCAGCAGTTCCGACAGGGGTAGTCTGAACACTGAAGCTTTCTTT. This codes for CASSSDRGSLNTEAFF. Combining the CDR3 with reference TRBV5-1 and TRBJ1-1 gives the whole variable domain KAGVTQTPRYLIKTRGQQVTLSCSPISGHRSVSWYQQTPGQGLQFLFEYFSETQRNKGNFPGRFSGRQFSNSRSEMNVSTLELGDSALYLCASSSDRGSLNTEAFFGQGTRLTVV.

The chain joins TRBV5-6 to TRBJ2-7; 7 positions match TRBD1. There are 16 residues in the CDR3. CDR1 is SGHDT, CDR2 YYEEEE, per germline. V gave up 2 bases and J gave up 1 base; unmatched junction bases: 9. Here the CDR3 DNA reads TGTGCCAGCAGCTTTACCATAAACAGGGGTTCCTACGAGCAGTACTTC. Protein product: CASSFTINRGSYEQYF.